This is a list of T cell receptor beta chains from one sample in a study of T-cell memory formation after mild COVID-19. From the 5' RACE reads, TCRdb called clonotypes with MiXCR, one entry per CDR3 protein. The table shows 140,000 to 150,000 distinct CDR3 sequences, with roughly a quarter occurring only once. What was sequenced was PBMCs or a T cell subset sorted from them (not recorded which). The source of these receptors is an adult woman who had mild COVID-19 (a few samples of this study predate the infection). Cell type and time point are not known. CDR3s include the opening cysteine and the closing phenylalanine or tryptophan. D genes are given only for firm matches. Size is stated for part of the rows, as once, few or many counts, or as a class when the clone is expanded.

j_call d_call v_call clone_size cdr3_nt cdr3_aa
TRBJ1-1 . TRBV7-9 . TGTGCCAGCAGCAGGGTGGTGGACACTGAAGCTTTCTTT CASSRVVDTEAFF
TRBJ1-6 . TRBV4-2 many TGTGCCAGCAGCCCCGATGGGGCGTCGCCCCTCCACTTT CASSPDGASPLHF
TRBJ2-5 TRBD2 TRBV7-2 . TGTGCCAGCAGCTTTTGGGGAGGGAACCAAGAGACCCAGTACTTC CASSFWGGNQETQYF
TRBJ2-1 . TRBV9 . TGTGCCAGCAGCGTAGGGGACTCCTCGGTCTATGAGCAGTTCTTC CASSVGDSSVYEQFF
TRBJ1-1 . TRBV5-1 . TGCGCCAGCAGCTTGGTGGGGGGCTACTCTAACACTGAAGCTTTCTTT CASSLVGGYSNTEAFF
TRBJ1-1 . TRBV7-8 few TGTGCCAGCAGCCCCTATGATGGGAGAACTGAAGCTTTCTTT CASSPYDGRTEAFF
TRBJ1-1 . TRBV29-1 . TGCAGCGTTGGGACTGGGGCGAACACTGAAGCTTTCTTT CSVGTGANTEAFF
TRBJ2-1 . TRBV5-6 few TGTGCCAGCAGCGACTACGACGGAGACAATGAGCAGTTCTTC CASSDYDGDNEQFF
TRBJ1-3 . TRBV10-3 . TGTGCCATCAGTGATAGCCACTACGACACCATATATTTT CAISDSHYDTIYF
TRBJ2-3 TRBD1 TRBV12-3/TRBV12-4 . TGTGCCAGCAGTTTCGCCGGGACAGGGGGCACGGATACGCAGTATTTT CASSFAGTGGTDTQYF
TRBJ2-7 TRBD1 TRBV19 . TGTGCCAGTGCCGGGACAGGTTCCTACGAGCAGTACTTC CASAGTGSYEQYF
TRBJ1-1 . TRBV5-1 . TGCGCCAGCAGAACGGGGCCCAACACTGAAGCTTTCTTT CASRTGPNTEAFF
TRBJ2-7 . TRBV10-3 . TGTGCCATCAGTGAGTCGGGCAGATTCTACGAGCAGTACTTC CAISESGRFYEQYF
TRBJ2-7 . TRBV20-1 . TGCAGTGCTAGGCCCCGGGGCAGTCCCTACGAGCAGTACTTC CSARPRGSPYEQYF
TRBJ2-5 . TRBV7-6 few TGTGCCAGCAGCTCCGAGTATCTATATCTCCAGGGCCCCAGTGGGACCCAGTACTTC CASSSEYLYLQGPSGTQYF
TRBJ2-1 TRBD2 TRBV27 few TGTGCCAGCAGTTTGGACGGGGGGAACAATGAGCAGTTCTTC CASSLDGGNNEQFF
TRBJ1-2 TRBD1 TRBV4-1 few TGCGCCAGCAGCCCCGAGGCAGGGGGCGAGTATGGCTACACCTTC CASSPEAGGEYGYTF
TRBJ2-5 TRBD2 TRBV7-3 few TGTGCCAGCAGCTTAAGTGGTAGCGGGGGAGAGACCCAGTACTTC CASSLSGSGGETQYF
TRBJ2-7 . TRBV5-5 . TGTGCCAGCAGCTCTCTGCGAAGCTCCTACGAGCAGTACTTC CASSSLRSSYEQYF
TRBJ2-7 TRBD2 TRBV29-1 . TGCAGCGTTTCCCTAGCGGGAGGCAGCTCCTACGAGCAGTACTTC CSVSLAGGSSYEQYF
TRBJ2-7 . TRBV20-1 . TGCAGTGCTAGAGATGAACTAGTTGGCTACGAGCAGTACTTC CSARDELVGYEQYF
TRBJ1-6 TRBD1 TRBV2 . TGTGCCAGCAGTGAGTCGGGACAGGGTAATTCACCCCTCCACTTT CASSESGQGNSPLHF
TRBJ2-7 . TRBV27 few TGTGCCAGCAGTTTGTCAGGGGGGAACTCGAGGGAGCAGTACTTC CASSLSGGNSREQYF
TRBJ2-5 TRBD2 TRBV27 . TGTGCCAGCAGTGGACGACTAGCGATTGAGACCCAGTACTTC CASSGRLAIETQYF
TRBJ2-1 TRBD1 TRBV9 . TGTGCCAGCAGCGTAGATGGACAGGGCTACAATGAGCAGTTCTTC CASSVDGQGYNEQFF
TRBJ1-2 TRBD1 TRBV5-1 . TGCGCCAGCACGGGACAGGGCCCTGGCTACACCTTC CASTGQGPGYTF
TRBJ1-3 . TRBV29-1 few TGCAGCGTTGCTGGGCGTGGGCCTGGAAACACCATATATTTT CSVAGRGPGNTIYF
TRBJ1-2 . TRBV6-2/TRBV6-3 . TGTGCCAGCAGTTACCCCGGGACAAAGAATGGCTACACCTTC CASSYPGTKNGYTF
TRBJ2-7 . TRBV5-5 . TGTGCCAGCAGCTTGAAGGGGGCGGGACTTCTATACGAGCAGTACTTC CASSLKGAGLLYEQYF
TRBJ2-1 . TRBV12-5 few TGTGCTAGTGCCCCGGACAGCTACAATGAGCAGTTCTTC CASAPDSYNEQFF
TRBJ1-1 . TRBV12-3/TRBV12-4 . TGTGCCAGCAGTTTAGGCCGGGGGAACACTGAAGCTTTCTTT CASSLGRGNTEAFF
TRBJ2-7 TRBD1 TRBV5-6 few TGTGCCAGCAGCGCGACACAGGGGTCCGAGCAGTACTTC CASSATQGSEQYF
TRBJ2-5 . TRBV3-1 . TGTGCCAGCAGCCCCCTTGTGGGGAGAGGGGAGACCCAGTACTTC CASSPLVGRGETQYF
TRBJ2-2 . TRBV4-1 . TGCGCCAGCAGCCCCCGGGGGCAGACGAACACCGGGGAGCTGTTTTTT CASSPRGQTNTGELFF
TRBJ2-1 TRBD1 TRBV4-3 . TGCGCCAGCAGCCAAGATTACGTGCGACAGGGCTACAATGAGCAGTTCTTC CASSQDYVRQGYNEQFF
TRBJ1-6 . TRBV5-1 . TGCGCCAGCAGCTTCTCCCCAACCATCCGGGACCCCTCGCCGCCCCTCCACTTT CASSFSPTIRDPSPPLHF
TRBJ2-3 . TRBV15 . TGTGCCACCAGCACTTATGGGGTCACAGATACGCAGTATTTT CATSTYGVTDTQYF
TRBJ1-1 . TRBV20-1 . TGCAGTGCGACCTATTTGGGGGACACTGAAGCTTTCTTT CSATYLGDTEAFF
TRBJ1-1 TRBD1 TRBV6-2/TRBV6-3 few TGTGCCAGCAGTTACTCGCGGGACAGGGGAGGGAACACTGAAGCTTTCTTT CASSYSRDRGGNTEAFF
TRBJ1-3 . TRBV9 few TGTGCCAGCAGCGGATCGGTCGCGGGTTCTGGAAACACCATATATTTT CASSGSVAGSGNTIYF
TRBJ1-6 . TRBV12-3/TRBV12-4 few TGTGCCAGCAGTTCGGACAGACATTCACCCCTCCACTTT CASSSDRHSPLHF
TRBJ1-1 TRBD1 TRBV30 . TGTGCCTGGAGTTCAGGGGGCAGCACTGAAGCTTTCTTT CAWSSGGSTEAFF
TRBJ2-3 TRBD2 TRBV5-1 few TGCGCCAGCAGCGGACCAGGGAGGGGCACAGATACGCAGTATTTT CASSGPGRGTDTQYF
TRBJ2-3 . TRBV15 few TGTGCCACCAGCAGAGTAGAGGGCCCTGATACGCAGTATTTT CATSRVEGPDTQYF
TRBJ1-2 . TRBV2 few TGTGCCAGCAGTGAAGGTACAGGGTACTATGGCTACACCTTC CASSEGTGYYGYTF
TRBJ2-7 TRBD1 TRBV29-1 few TGCAGCGTTGAAGATGTGCAGACAGGGATGTACGAGCAGTACTTC CSVEDVQTGMYEQYF
TRBJ2-1 TRBD1 TRBV20-1 . TGCAGTGCTAGAGATCTGACAGGGTGGAGCAATGAGCAGTTCTTC CSARDLTGWSNEQFF
TRBJ2-7 TRBD1 TRBV5-6 . TGTGCCAGCAGCTTGGGGACAGGATGGGAGCAGTACTTC CASSLGTGWEQYF
TRBJ1-6 . TRBV7-6 . TGTGCCAGCAGCTTAGTCGTTGATACAAATTCACCCCTCCACTTT CASSLVVDTNSPLHF
TRBJ1-2 TRBD1 TRBV20-1 few TGCAGTGCTACAAGACAGGGGCAGTCCCTTAACTATGGCTACACCTTC CSATRQGQSLNYGYTF
TRBJ2-1 TRBD2 TRBV12-3/TRBV12-4 . TGTGCCAGCAGCCACCAAGTGACTAGCGGGAGTTCTTACAATGAGCAGTTCTTC CASSHQVTSGSSYNEQFF
TRBJ2-7 TRBD1 TRBV7-9 . TGTGCCAGCAGCTATCCCGGGACAGGGGTCCGCGAGCAGTACTTC CASSYPGTGVREQYF
TRBJ2-7 TRBD1 TRBV4-2 medium-sized TGTGCCAGCAGCCAAAAGGAAGGGACAGGGGCGCATGAGCAGTACTTC CASSQKEGTGAHEQYF
TRBJ1-5 . TRBV5-1 few TGCGCCAGCAGCTCAGGACAGAGCAATCAGCCCCAGCATTTT CASSSGQSNQPQHF
TRBJ2-3 . TRBV7-9 few TGTGCCAGCAGCCCCCGACACACAGATACGCAGTATTTT CASSPRHTDTQYF
TRBJ1-5 . TRBV24-1 medium-sized TGTGCCACCAGTGTAGGGAATAATCAGCCCCAGCATTTT CATSVGNNQPQHF